This entry concerns a single T cell receptor (beta chain). The sample originates from a study of cytomegalovirus exposure and HLA in healthy donors. The PCR used 60 Vbeta and 13 Jbeta primers. Data came from immunoSEQ multiplex PCR; TCRdb stores just in-frame clones and leaves some out. The sample lists some 98,000 clones, under 75% seen once, with under 3% in the top ten. Sequencing was performed on PBMCs. The clonotype originates from a man in his fifties or sixties in good health and CMV-seronegative.

The CDR3 loop is CASSLGQGGSPLHF. The CDR3 nucleotides read TGCGCCAGCAGCTTGGGTCAGGGTGGCTCACCCCTCCACTTT. The chain has TRBV5-1 and TRBJ1-6; maybe TRBD1 (5 bases). The germline CDR1 and CDR2 sequences are SGHRS and YFSETQ. Deletions cut 0 bases from V and 10 bases from J, with 11 bases between. The CDR3 loop spans 14 amino acids.